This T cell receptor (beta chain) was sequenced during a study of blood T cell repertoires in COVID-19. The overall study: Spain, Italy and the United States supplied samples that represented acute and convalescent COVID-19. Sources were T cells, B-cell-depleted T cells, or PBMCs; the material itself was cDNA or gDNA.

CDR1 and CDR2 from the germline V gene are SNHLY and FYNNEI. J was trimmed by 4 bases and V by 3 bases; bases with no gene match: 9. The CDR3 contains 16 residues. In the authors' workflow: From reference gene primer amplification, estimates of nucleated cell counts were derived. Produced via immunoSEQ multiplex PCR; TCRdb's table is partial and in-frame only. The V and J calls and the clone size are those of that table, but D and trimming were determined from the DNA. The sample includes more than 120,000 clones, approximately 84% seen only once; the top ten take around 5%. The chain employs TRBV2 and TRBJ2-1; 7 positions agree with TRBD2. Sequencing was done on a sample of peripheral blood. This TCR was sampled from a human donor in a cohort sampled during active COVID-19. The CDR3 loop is CASSDREAGFYNEQFF. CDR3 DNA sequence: TGTGCCAGCAGTGATCGGGAGGCCGGTTTTTACAATGAGCAGTTCTTC.